This TCR beta chain was identified during a study of T-cell reconstitution after alpha-beta-depleted transplantation in children. Looked up from germline, CDR1 is MNHEY and CDR2 is SMNVEV (reference sequence). This CDR3 contains 13 residues. The V gene lost 5 bases and the J gene lost 7 bases, with 11 bases spanning the gap. This clonotype has a handful of counts. What it binds is unknown. Study observations and caveats: Several hundred rapidly expanded clones from non-depleted graft cells reportedly supplied alpha-beta T cells about two months post-transplant. Some patients' high day-60 TCRbeta diversity was attributed to recipient cells surviving conditioning. The authors attributed T-cell counts and diversity one year after transplant mostly to newly produced T cells.

TCRbeta library preparation incorporated unique molecular identifiers. TCRdb recomputed calls from the PCR reads with MiXCR, one row per CDR3 protein. Of about 220,000 distinct CDR3 sequences listed, roughly a sixth are singletons. The starting material was PBMCs, mostly from graft donor cells, obtained 360 days after TCRalphabeta/CD19-depleted stem cell transplant. The chain employs TRBV27 and TRBJ1-4; D call uncertain. This receptor was obtained from a male patient under 10 years old who had a stem cell transplant for acute lymphoblastic leukemia, so the T cells may come from the graft donor. The CDR3 protein is CASSVDFGEKLFF. The DNA for the CDR3 is TGTGCCAGCAGTGTTGACTTCGGTGAAAAACTGTTTTTT.